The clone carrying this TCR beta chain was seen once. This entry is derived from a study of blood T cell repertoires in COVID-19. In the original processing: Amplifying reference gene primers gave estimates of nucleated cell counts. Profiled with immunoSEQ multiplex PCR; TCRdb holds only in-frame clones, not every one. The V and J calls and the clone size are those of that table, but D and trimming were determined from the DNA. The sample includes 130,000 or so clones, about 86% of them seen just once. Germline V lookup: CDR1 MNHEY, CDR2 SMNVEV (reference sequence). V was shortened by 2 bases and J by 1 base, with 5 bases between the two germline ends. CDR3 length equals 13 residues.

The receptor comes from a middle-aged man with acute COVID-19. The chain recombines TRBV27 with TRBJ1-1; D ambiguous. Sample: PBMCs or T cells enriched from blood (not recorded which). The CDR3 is CASSLRENTEAFF. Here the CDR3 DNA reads TGTGCCAGCAGTTTACGGGAGAACACTGAAGCTTTCTTT.